These 28 T cell receptor beta chains were sequenced from one sample in a study of T cell changes during pregnancy in multiple sclerosis. Only in-frame clones appear in the TCRdb table, and some are missing; sequencing was by immunoSEQ multiplex PCR. The sample has tens of thousands of clones, approximately 90% seen once; the top ten hold about 2.5%. This material consisted of peripheral blood, taken before pregnancy. Receptor source: a female donor with multiple sclerosis, enrolled in a pregnancy study.

For the CDR3, the DNA is TGTGCCAGCGGCCCGACAGGGAGCTATGGCTACACCTTC. Translating gives CASGPTGSYGYTF. J is TRBJ1-2 and V is TRBV27; 7 positions agree with TRBD1. CDR3 length: 13 residues. V was clipped by 8 bases and J by 4 bases; unmatched bases: 7. Germline lookup yields CDR1 MNHEY and CDR2 SMNVEV (reference sequence).

The chain carries TRBV9 and TRBJ1-1, with 7 bases fitting TRBD1. Per the germline V gene, CDR1 is SGDLS and CDR2 is YYNGEE. The CDR3 covers 15 residues. V gave up 2 bases and J gave up 1 base; unmatched junction bases: 5. CDR3 amino acids: CASSVMDRTNTEAFF. Written as DNA, the CDR3 is TGTGCCAGCAGCGTCATGGACAGGACGAACACTGAAGCTTTCTTT.

This clone occurred once. The rearrangement joins TRBV2 to TRBJ2-3; D is perhaps TRBD2 (6 bases). V was clipped by 4 bases and J by 1 base, with 15 bases between them. The CDR3 loop spans 16 amino acids. Germline V gene lookup returns CDR1 SNHLY and CDR2 FYNNEI. In nucleotides, the CDR3 is TGTGCCAGCAGTGCCACGGGAGTCGAGGGCACAGATACGCAGTATTTT. Protein: CASSATGVEGTDTQYF.

CDR3 DNA: TGTGCCAGCAGCTCCGGGACTAGCGGGAGCGGGGTTTACAATGAGCAGTTCTTC. This translates into CASSSGTSGSGVYNEQFF. The V call is TRBV11-3, the J call TRBJ2-1; 14 bases map to TRBD2. The length of the CDR3 is 18 residues. Trimming cost V 4 bases and J 4 bases; bases outside gene matches: 9. CDR1 SGHNT and CDR2 YENEEA come from the germline V gene.

The V and J genes are TRBV6-1 and TRBJ1-2; perhaps TRBD1 as D (6 bases). The CDR3 consists of 15 residues. Germline V gene data show CDR1 as MNHNS and CDR2 as SASEGT. V lost 1 base, J lost 3 bases, and 12 bases lay in between. The CDR3 DNA reads TGTGCCAGCAGTGAAGAAGCAGGGGTGGACTATGGCTACACCTTC. Its protein is CASSEEAGVDYGYTF.

The chain joins TRBV5-6 to TRBJ1-5; a possible D gene is TRBD1 (5 bases). The CDR3 is 14 amino acids. Germline-derived CDR1 and CDR2 are SGHDT and YYEEEE. V was cut by 2 bases and J by 3 bases, with 9 bases left in between. The CDR3 region is CASSLGHINQPQHF. In DNA, the CDR3 is TGTGCCAGCAGCTTAGGACACATCAATCAGCCCCAGCATTTT.

This clone was picked up one time. The chain employs TRBV27 and TRBJ2-5; 8 bases match TRBD2. Germline V gene sequence: CDR1 MNHEY, CDR2 SMNVEV (reference sequence). The J segment lost 5 bases and the V segment lost 2 bases, leaving 13 bases of the junction unmatched. This CDR3 is built from 17 residues. CDR3 sequence: CASSLKVLTGGEETQYF. CDR3 DNA sequence: TGTGCCAGCAGTTTAAAAGTTCTGACGGGAGGGGAGGAGACCCAGTACTTC.

A single count supports this clone. The gene calls are TRBV2 and TRBJ1-4; TRBD1 matches at 8 bases. The CDR3 extends over 13 amino acids. Trimming at V came to 7 bases and at J to 7 bases, leaving 5 bases not matched to a gene. Germline-derived CDR1 and CDR2 are SNHLY and FYNNEI. CDR3: CASMPGQAEKLFF. CDR3 DNA: TGTGCCAGCATGCCGGGACAGGCTGAAAAACTGTTTTTT.

The chain couples TRBV4-1 to TRBJ2-3; 9 nucleotides align to TRBD2. V shed 1 base, J shed 1 base, and the junction held 9 bases outside the gene matches. This CDR3 spans 18 amino acids. CDR1 is MGHRA, CDR2 YSYEKL, per germline. The DNA for the CDR3 is TGCGCCAGCAGCCAAGTCCTCTTTAGCGGGAGAGGCACAGATACGCAGTATTTT. Amino acid sequence: CASSQVLFSGRGTDTQYF.

This clone has a single count. The chain recombines TRBV19 with TRBJ2-7, with 9 nucleotides matching TRBD2. The germline V gene encodes CDR1 LNHDA and CDR2 SQIVND (reference sequence). The V and J ends lost 9 bases and 7 bases, in that order; junction bases with no gene match: 7. This CDR3 is built from 12 residues. CDR3 bases: TGTGCCAGCCCCTCTCTAGCGGGAGAGCAGTACTTC. As protein: CASPSLAGEQYF.

This sequence joins TRBV30 and TRBJ2-7; D uncertain. Germline assignment: CDR1 GTSNPN and CDR2 SVGIG (reference sequence). Trimming cost V 2 bases and J 2 bases, with 4 bases left between them. The CDR3 extends over 11 amino acids. The CDR3 region has the DNA TGTGCCTGGAGTTCTGCCTACGAGCAGTACTTC. This translates into CAWSSAYEQYF.

J is TRBJ2-1 and V is TRBV27; 10 nucleotides line up with TRBD1. J was trimmed by 9 bases and V by 4 bases; bases with no gene match: 12. This CDR3 contains 16 residues. The germline CDR1 and CDR2 sequences are MNHEY and SMNVEV (reference sequence). The CDR3 region has the DNA TGTGCCAGCAGTTATGTCCGTCCGGGACAGGGGAGTGAGCAGTTCTTC. Its protein is CASSYVRPGQGSEQFF.

The gene calls are TRBV9 and TRBJ2-7; 7 positions agree with TRBD1. CDR1 SGDLS and CDR2 YYNGEE come from the germline V gene. The CDR3 length is 14 residues. The J segment lost 1 base and the V segment lost 0 bases, leaving 1 base of the junction unmatched. CDR3 bases: TGTGCCAGCAGCGTAGCGGGACAGTCCTACGAGCAGTACTTC. Protein sequence: CASSVAGQSYEQYF.

The chain is built from TRBV7-2 and TRBJ2-7; 13 nucleotides line up with TRBD2. With V trimmed by 2 bases and J by 4 bases, 11 bases remained unmatched. This CDR3 region has 18 residues. Germline V gene data show CDR1 as SGHTA and CDR2 as FQGNSA. CDR3 residues: CASSLTSGLAGRGYEQYF. For the CDR3, the DNA is TGTGCCAGCAGCTTAACATCGGGACTAGCGGGAAGAGGTTACGAGCAGTACTTC.

V usage is TRBV19 and J usage is TRBJ1-1, with 11 bases matching TRBD1. Germline V gene data show CDR1 as LNHDA and CDR2 as SQIVND (reference sequence). The CDR3 extends over 15 amino acids. V gave up 4 bases and J gave up 3 bases; unmatched junction bases: 4. The CDR3 DNA sequence: TGTGCCAGTAGTAGGGACAGGGGGAGCTACACTGAAGCTTTCTTT. This gives the protein CASSRDRGSYTEAFF. Combining the CDR3 with reference TRBV19 and TRBJ1-1 gives the whole variable domain DGGITQSPKYLFRKEGQNVTLSCEQNLNHDAMYWYRQDPGQGLRLIYYSQIVNDFQKGDIAEGYSVSREKKESFPLTVTSAQKNPTAFYLCASSRDRGSYTEAFFGQGTRLTVV.

This clone was seen a single time. V gene TRBV20-1 combines with J gene TRBJ2-1; D gene ambiguous. This CDR3 comprises 11 residues. Germline lookup yields CDR1 DFQATT and CDR2 SNEGSKA (reference sequence). V was shortened by 2 bases and J by 5 bases, with 4 bases between the two germline ends. The CDR3 DNA reads TGCAGTGCTAGAAACAACAATGAGCAGTTCTTC. It is translated as CSARNNNEQFF.

This chain uses TRBV4-2 with TRBJ2-1, with TRBD2 identical over 9 bases. Germline V CDR1 and CDR2: LGHNA, YNFKEQ. After removal of 0 bases from V and 4 bases from J, the junction contained 13 bases not matched to a gene. The CDR3 contains 19 residues. The CDR3 DNA sequence: TGTGCCAGCAGCCAAGATCCTGGGATTAGCGGGAGAGGTTACAATGAGCAGTTCTTC. Translation: CASSQDPGISGRGYNEQFF.

The CDR3 loop is CASSPDRVGLQETQYF. The DNA for the CDR3 is TGTGCCAGCAGCCCCGACAGGGTCGGTCTCCAAGAGACCCAGTACTTC. V gene TRBV7-9 combines with J gene TRBJ2-5; 7 bases align to TRBD1. CDR1 is SEHNR and CDR2 is FQNEAQ in the germline V gene (reference sequence). CDR3 length: 16 residues. The V and J ends lost 5 bases and 1 base, in that order; junction bases with no gene match: 10.

The chain links TRBV11-3 to TRBJ2-7; D may be TRBD2 (6 bases). The CDR3 loop spans 13 amino acids. Deletions cut 5 bases from V and 7 bases from J, with 15 bases between. CDR1 and CDR2 (germline): SGHNT, YENEEA. The CDR3 DNA follows: TGTGCCAGCAGCCTAGGGGCGGGAAGGGAGCAGTACTTC. Translated: CASSLGAGREQYF.

The rearrangement uses TRBV7-6 and TRBJ2-1, with 12 nucleotides matching TRBD2. V trimming: 1 base; J trimming: 5 bases; junction bases outside the gene matches: 12. There are 19 residues in the CDR3. Germline lookup yields CDR1 SGHVS and CDR2 FNYEAQ. The CDR3 DNA reads as TGTGCCAGCAGCTTAGTTTTTACTAGCGGGAGGTTGGGACACAATGAGCAGTTCTTC. Translated, it gives CASSLVFTSGRLGHNEQFF.

The chain combines TRBV19 with TRBJ1-2; perhaps TRBD1 as D (5 bases). This CDR3 contains 17 residues. Per germline, CDR1 LNHDA and CDR2 SQIVND (reference sequence). The V and J ends lost 3 bases and 4 bases respectively, with 21 bases between them. CDR3 loop: CASSIAETTVASYGYTF. As DNA, the CDR3 is TGTGCCAGTAGTATTGCTGAAACGACAGTTGCCTCCTATGGCTACACCTTC.

The V and J genes are TRBV4-1 and TRBJ2-5, with 9 bases fitting TRBD2. This CDR3 is 17 amino acids long. Germline trimming cut 0 bases from V and 5 bases from J; bases unmatched to any gene: 10. CDR1 is MGHRA and CDR2 is YSYEKL in the germline V gene. CDR3 in DNA: TGCGCCAGCAGCCAAGAAAGTAGCGGGAGAGGGTGGGAGACCCAGTACTTC. Amino acids: CASSQESSGRGWETQYF.

V is TRBV19 and J is TRBJ2-7; D is undetermined. The germline V and J ends were trimmed by 5 bases and 3 bases, with 8 bases remaining between them. The CDR3 contains 12 residues. Germline V gene sequence: CDR1 LNHDA, CDR2 SQIVND (reference sequence). The CDR3 DNA is TGTGCCAGTAGTTCCCCCAACTACGAGCAGTACTTC. Its protein product is CASSSPNYEQYF. Based on the CDR3 plus reference TRBV19 and TRBJ2-7, the full variable domain is DGGITQSPKYLFRKEGQNVTLSCEQNLNHDAMYWYRQDPGQGLRLIYYSQIVNDFQKGDIAEGYSVSREKKESFPLTVTSAQKNPTAFYLCASSSPNYEQYFGPGTRLTVT.

CDR3 bases: TGCGCCAGCAGCCCTGGACAGGGTTGGGAGCAGTACTTC. It is translated as CASSPGQGWEQYF. This sequence joins TRBV5-1 and TRBJ2-7; 8 bases map to TRBD1. Germline V CDR1 and CDR2: SGHRS, YFSETQ. There are 13 residues in the CDR3. V was pared by 4 bases and J by 7 bases, with 7 bases of the junction left unmatched.

The chain uses TRBV10-3 and TRBJ2-5; D is ambiguous. Germline CDR1 ENHRY, CDR2 SYGVKD. The CDR3 extends over 13 amino acids. The V end lost 8 bases, the J end lost 2 bases, and 12 bases lay between the germline ends. CDR3 nucleotide sequence: TGTGCCATCCAGGAAAACAATCAAGAGACCCAGTACTTC. Amino acids: CAIQENNQETQYF.

The chain couples TRBV5-6 to TRBJ1-2, with D unclear. Germline V CDR1 and CDR2: SGHDT, YYEEEE. V was pared by 0 bases and J by 4 bases, with 13 bases between. The CDR3 covers 15 residues. The CDR3 coding sequence is TGTGCCAGCAGCTTGGGGTGGGGAGAGGGCTATGGCTACACCTTC. Amino acid sequence: CASSLGWGEGYGYTF.

The chain is built from TRBV2 and TRBJ2-6; tentative D call: TRBD2 (5 bases). Germline V lookup: CDR1 SNHLY, CDR2 FYNNEI. The CDR3 is made up of 15 amino acids. V lost 9 bases, J lost 0 bases, and 12 bases lay in between. The CDR3 is CASPDYSSGANVLTF. The CDR3 DNA follows: TGTGCCAGTCCAGACTACAGCTCTGGGGCCAACGTCCTGACTTTC. The whole variable domain, filled in from reference TRBV2 and TRBJ2-6, reads EPEVTQTPSHQVTQMGQEVILRCVPISNHLYFYWYRQILGQKVEFLVSFYNNEISEKSEIFDDQFSVERPDGSNFTLKIRSTKLEDSAMYFCASPDYSSGANVLTFGAGSRLTVL.

V gene TRBV4-2 combines with J gene TRBJ2-7; TRBD2 agrees at 8 bases. CDR1 is LGHNA, CDR2 YNFKEQ, per germline. V lost 0 bases to trimming and J lost 4 bases; unmatched junction nucleotides: 8. The CDR3 covers 16 residues. CDR3 nucleotides: TGTGCCAGCAGCCAAGAGGGCCTAGCGGGCCTTTACGAGCAGTACTTC. This encodes CASSQEGLAGLYEQYF.